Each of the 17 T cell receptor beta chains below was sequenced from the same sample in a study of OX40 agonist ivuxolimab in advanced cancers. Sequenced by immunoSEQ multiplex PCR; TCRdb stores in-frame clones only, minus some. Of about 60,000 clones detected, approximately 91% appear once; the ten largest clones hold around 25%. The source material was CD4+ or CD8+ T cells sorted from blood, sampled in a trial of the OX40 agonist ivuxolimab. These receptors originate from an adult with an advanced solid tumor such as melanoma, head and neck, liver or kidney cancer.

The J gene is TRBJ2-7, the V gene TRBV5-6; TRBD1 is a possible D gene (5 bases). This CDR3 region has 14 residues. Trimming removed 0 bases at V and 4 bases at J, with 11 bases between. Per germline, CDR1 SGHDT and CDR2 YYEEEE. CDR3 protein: CASSLDQGSYEQYF. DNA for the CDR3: TGTGCCAGCAGCTTGGACCAGGGATCATACGAGCAGTACTTC.

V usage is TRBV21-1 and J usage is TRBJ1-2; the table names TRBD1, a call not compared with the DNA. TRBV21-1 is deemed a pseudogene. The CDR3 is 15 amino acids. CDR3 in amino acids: CASSSQDREAEGYTF. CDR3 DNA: TGTGCCAGCAGCAGCCAGGACAGGGAGGCGGAAGGCTACACCTTC.

The CDR3 DNA reads TGTGCCAGCAGCACCGGGACAAGGACCTACGAGCAGTACTTC. It encodes CASSTGTRTYEQYF. This chain links TRBV27 with TRBJ2-7; a weak D match, TRBD1 (6 bases). Trimming took 6 bases from V and 2 from J, leaving 14 bases between them. CDR1 and CDR2 (germline): MNHEY, SMNVEV (reference sequence). CDR3 length: 14 amino acids.

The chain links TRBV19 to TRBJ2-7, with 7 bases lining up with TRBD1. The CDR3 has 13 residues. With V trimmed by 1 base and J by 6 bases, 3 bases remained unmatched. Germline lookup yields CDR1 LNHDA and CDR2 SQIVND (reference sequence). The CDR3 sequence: CASSIGQGVEQYF. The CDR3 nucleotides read TGTGCCAGTAGTATAGGGCAGGGGGTCGAGCAGTACTTC.

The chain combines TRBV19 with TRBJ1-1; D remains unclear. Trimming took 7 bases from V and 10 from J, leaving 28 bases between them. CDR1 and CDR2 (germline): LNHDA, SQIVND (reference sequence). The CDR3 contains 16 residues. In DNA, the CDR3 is TGTGCCAGTACTACCGAGAGTTATAGATCCTATTCGGCAGCTTTCTTT. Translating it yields CASTTESYRSYSAAFF.

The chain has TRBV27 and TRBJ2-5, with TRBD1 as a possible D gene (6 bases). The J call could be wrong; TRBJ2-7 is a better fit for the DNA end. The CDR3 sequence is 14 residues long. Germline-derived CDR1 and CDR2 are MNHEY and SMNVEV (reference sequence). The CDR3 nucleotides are TGTGCCAGCAGCGGCAGGGGCGGCCCCCACGAGCAGTACTTC. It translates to CASSGRGGPHEQYF.

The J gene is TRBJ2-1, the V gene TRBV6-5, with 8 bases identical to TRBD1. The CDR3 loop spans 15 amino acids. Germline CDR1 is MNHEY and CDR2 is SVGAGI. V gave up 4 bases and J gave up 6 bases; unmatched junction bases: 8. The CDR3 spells CASSSLGQGVNEQFF. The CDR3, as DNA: TGTGCCAGCAGTTCCCTAGGACAGGGTGTCAATGAGCAGTTCTTC.

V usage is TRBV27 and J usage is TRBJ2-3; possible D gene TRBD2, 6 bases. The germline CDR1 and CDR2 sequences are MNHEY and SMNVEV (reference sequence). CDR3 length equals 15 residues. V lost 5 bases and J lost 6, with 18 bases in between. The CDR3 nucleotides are TGTGCCAGCAGTACCAGGCCAAGGGAGGAGGATACGCAGTATTTT. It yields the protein CASSTRPREEDTQYF.

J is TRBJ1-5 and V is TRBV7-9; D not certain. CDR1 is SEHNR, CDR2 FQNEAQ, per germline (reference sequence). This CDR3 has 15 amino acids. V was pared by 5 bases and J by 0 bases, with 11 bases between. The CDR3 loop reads CASSGDTHSNQPQHF. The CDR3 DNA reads TGTGCCAGCAGCGGAGACACTCATAGCAATCAGCCCCAGCATTTT.

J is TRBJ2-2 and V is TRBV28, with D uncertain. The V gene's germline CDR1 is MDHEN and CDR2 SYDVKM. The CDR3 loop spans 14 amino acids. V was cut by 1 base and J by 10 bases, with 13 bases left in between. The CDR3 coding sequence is TGTGCCAGCAGTTTATCGCTTGGTGGGATGGAGCTGTTTTTT. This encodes CASSLSLGGMELFF.

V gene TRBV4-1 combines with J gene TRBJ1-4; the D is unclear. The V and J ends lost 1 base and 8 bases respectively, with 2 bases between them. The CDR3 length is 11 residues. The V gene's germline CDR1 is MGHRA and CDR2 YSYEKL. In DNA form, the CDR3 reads TGCGCCAGCAGCCAAGCCGAAAAACTGTTTTTT. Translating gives CASSQAEKLFF.

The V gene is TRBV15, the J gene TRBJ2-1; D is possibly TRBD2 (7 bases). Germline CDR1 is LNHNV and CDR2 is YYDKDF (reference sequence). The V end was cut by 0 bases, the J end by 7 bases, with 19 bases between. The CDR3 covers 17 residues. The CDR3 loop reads CATSRDGRERGVNEQFF. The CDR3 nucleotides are TGTGCCACCAGCAGAGATGGGCGGGAGAGGGGGGTAAATGAGCAGTTCTTC.

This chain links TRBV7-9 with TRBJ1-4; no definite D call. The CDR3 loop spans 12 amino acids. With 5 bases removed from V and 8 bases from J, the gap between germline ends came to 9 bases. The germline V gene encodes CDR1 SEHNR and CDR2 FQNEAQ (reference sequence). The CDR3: CASSPAGEKLFF. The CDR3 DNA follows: TGTGCCAGCAGCCCAGCTGGGGAAAAACTGTTTTTT.

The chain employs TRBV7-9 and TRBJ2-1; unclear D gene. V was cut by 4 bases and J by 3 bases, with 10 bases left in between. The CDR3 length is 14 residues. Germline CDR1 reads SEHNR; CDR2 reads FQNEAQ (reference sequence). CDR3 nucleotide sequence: TGTGCCAGCAGCTCCACGCGCAACTACAATGAGCAGTTCTTC. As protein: CASSSTRNYNEQFF.

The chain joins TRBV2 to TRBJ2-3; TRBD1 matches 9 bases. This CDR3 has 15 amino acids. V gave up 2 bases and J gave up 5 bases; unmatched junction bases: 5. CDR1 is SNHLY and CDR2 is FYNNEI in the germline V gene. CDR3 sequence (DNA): TGTGCCAGCAGTGAAACAGGGGGCGCGGGAGATACGCAGTATTTT. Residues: CASSETGGAGDTQYF.

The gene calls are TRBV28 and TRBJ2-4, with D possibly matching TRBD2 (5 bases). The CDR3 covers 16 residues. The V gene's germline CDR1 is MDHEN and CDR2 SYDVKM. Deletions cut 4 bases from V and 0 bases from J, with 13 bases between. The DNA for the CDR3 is TGTGCCAGCAGTTCCCTACGCGAGGGAGCCAAAAACATTCAGTACTTC. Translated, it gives CASSSLREGAKNIQYF.

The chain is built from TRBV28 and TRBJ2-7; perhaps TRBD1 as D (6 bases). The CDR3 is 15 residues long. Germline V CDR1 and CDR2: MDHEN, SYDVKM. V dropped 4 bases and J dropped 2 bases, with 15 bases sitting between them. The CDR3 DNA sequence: TGTGCCAGCAGTTCCCGGGGACACTTGACCTACGAGCAGTACTTC. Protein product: CASSSRGHLTYEQYF. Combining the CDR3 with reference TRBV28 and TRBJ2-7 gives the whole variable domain DVKVTQSSRYLVKRTGEKVFLECVQDMDHENMFWYRQDPGLGLRLIYFSYDVKMKEKGDIPEGYSVSREKKERFSLILESASTNQTSMYLCASSSRGHLTYEQYFGPGTRLTVT.